These 8 T cell receptor beta chains came from one sample sequenced in a study of cytotoxic CD8 clonotypes in ibrutinib-treated CLL. Here immunoSEQ multiplex PCR was the method, and the copy in TCRdb shows in-frame clones only, minus some. The profile shows 200,000 or so clones, roughly three quarters of them singletons. This material consisted of PBMCs, taken after 12 months of ibrutinib treatment. The receptors here all came from a human donor with chronic lymphocytic leukemia.

The chain combines TRBV5-6 with TRBJ1-1; D not resolved. This CDR3 is 15 amino acids long. Trimming removed 0 bases at V and 0 bases at J, with 9 bases between. Looked up from germline, CDR1 is SGHDT and CDR2 is YYEEEE. CDR3 protein: CASSLAHRMNTEAFF. CDR3 DNA: TGTGCCAGCAGCTTGGCACACAGAATGAACACTGAAGCTTTCTTT.

The chain joins TRBV9 to TRBJ1-1; the D is unclear. The length of the CDR3 is 14 residues. The germline V gene encodes CDR1 SGDLS and CDR2 YYNGEE. V lost 0 bases and J 5 bases, leaving 11 bases between the germline ends. The CDR3: CASSVGQRMTEAFF. CDR3 nucleotide sequence: TGTGCCAGCAGCGTAGGTCAGAGGATGACTGAAGCTTTCTTT.

The chain has TRBV30 and TRBJ2-3; 7 positions agree with TRBD2. With 5 bases clipped from V and 0 bases from J, the junction kept 8 bases outside the gene matches. The CDR3 extends over 15 amino acids. Germline V gene sequence: CDR1 GTSNPN, CDR2 SVGIG (reference sequence). The DNA of the CDR3 is TGTGCCTGGCTGGGGGGAGGGCGGAGCACAGATACGCAGTATTTT. Translated, it gives CAWLGGGRSTDTQYF.

The rearrangement links TRBV4-3 to TRBJ1-2; D gene ambiguous. With 0 bases removed from V and 7 bases from J, the gap between germline ends came to 15 bases. The CDR3 covers 15 residues. CDR1 is LGHNA and CDR2 is YSLEER in the germline V gene. Here the CDR3 reads CASSQDNWGESGYTF. DNA of the CDR3: TGCGCCAGCAGCCAAGATAACTGGGGAGAGAGTGGCTACACCTTC.

The gene calls are TRBV5-1 and TRBJ2-1, with 7 bases matching TRBD1. Trimming at V came to 0 bases and at J to 7 bases, leaving 10 bases not matched to a gene. Germline lookup yields CDR1 SGHRS and CDR2 YFSETQ. The CDR3 loop spans 16 amino acids. CDR3 loop: CASSLGLTGVVNEQFF. In nucleotides, the CDR3 is TGCGCCAGCAGCTTGGGACTCACAGGGGTTGTTAATGAGCAGTTCTTC.

This rearrangement joins TRBV7-8 to TRBJ2-7, with D perhaps matching TRBD1 (6 bases). The CDR3 runs 14 residues. CDR1 is SGHVS and CDR2 is FQNEAQ in the germline V gene. Trimming took off 4 bases at V and 6 bases at J, with 16 bases between the two ends. The CDR3 spells CASSSTTNRAEQYF. The CDR3 DNA sequence: TGTGCCAGCAGCTCGACAACTAACAGGGCCGAGCAGTACTTC.

This clone was seen a handful of times. The gene calls are TRBV6-5 and TRBJ1-5; 7 bases are shared with TRBD1. Trimming cost V 6 bases and J 3 bases; bases outside gene matches: 8. CDR3 length: 15 residues. Germline assignment: CDR1 MNHEY and CDR2 SVGAGI. The CDR3 nucleotides read TGTGCCAGCAGGCCACAGGGGATGGTCAATCAGCCCCAGCATTTT. Translating it yields CASRPQGMVNQPQHF.

The rearrangement uses TRBV2 and TRBJ2-3; TRBD2 is a possible D gene (6 bases). V was cut by 3 bases and J by 5 bases, with 12 bases left in between. The CDR3 runs 14 residues. CDR1 is SNHLY and CDR2 is FYNNEI in the germline V gene. The DNA for the CDR3 is TGTGCCAGCAGTGAGCGGCAGGGAGGAGATACGCAGTATTTT. Encoded protein: CASSERQGGDTQYF.